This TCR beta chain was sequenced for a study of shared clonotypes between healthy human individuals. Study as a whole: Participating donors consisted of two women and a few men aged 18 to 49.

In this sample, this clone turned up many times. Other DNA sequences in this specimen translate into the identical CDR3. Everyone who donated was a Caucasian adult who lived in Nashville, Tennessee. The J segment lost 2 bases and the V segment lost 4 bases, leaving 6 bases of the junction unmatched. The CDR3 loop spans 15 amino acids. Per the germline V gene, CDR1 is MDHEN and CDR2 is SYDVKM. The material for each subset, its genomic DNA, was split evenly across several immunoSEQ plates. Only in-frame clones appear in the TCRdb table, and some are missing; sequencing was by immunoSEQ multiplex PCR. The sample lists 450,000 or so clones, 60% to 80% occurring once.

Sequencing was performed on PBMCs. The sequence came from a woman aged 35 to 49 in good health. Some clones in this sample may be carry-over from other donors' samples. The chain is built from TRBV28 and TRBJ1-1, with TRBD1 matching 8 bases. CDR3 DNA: TGTGCCAGCAGTTCCCTGACAGGGGACAACACTGAAGCTTTCTTT. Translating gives CASSSLTGDNTEAFF.